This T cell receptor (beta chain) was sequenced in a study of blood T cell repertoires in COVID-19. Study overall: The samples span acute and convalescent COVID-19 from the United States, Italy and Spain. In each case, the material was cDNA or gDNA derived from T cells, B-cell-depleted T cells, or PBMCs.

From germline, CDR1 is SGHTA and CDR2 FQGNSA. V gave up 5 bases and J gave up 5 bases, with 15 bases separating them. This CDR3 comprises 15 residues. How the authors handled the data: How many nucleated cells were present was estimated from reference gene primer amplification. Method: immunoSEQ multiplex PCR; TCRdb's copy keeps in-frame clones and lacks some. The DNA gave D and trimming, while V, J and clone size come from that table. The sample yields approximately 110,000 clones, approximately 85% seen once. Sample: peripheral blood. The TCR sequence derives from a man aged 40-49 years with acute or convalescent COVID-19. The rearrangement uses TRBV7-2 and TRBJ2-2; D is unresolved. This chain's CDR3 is CASSPQASRTGELFF. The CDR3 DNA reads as TGTGCCAGCAGCCCCCAGGCTTCTCGAACCGGGGAGCTGTTTTTT.